What follows are 31 T cell receptor beta chains derived from one specimen sequenced in a study of blood T cell repertoires in COVID-19. Repertoires were generated with immunoSEQ multiplex PCR, while TCRdb's copy carries only in-frame clones and drops some. The sample records over 400,000 clones, 70% to 90% being singletons. The source material was peripheral blood. The receptors derive from a woman between 45 and 60 years old with COVID-19, enrolled during active disease.

This clone was picked up one time. The chain employs TRBV5-8 and TRBJ2-7, with D unresolved. CDR3 size: 13 residues. In germline, CDR1 is SGHTS, CDR2 YDEGEE. Trimming shortened V by 2 bases and J by 1 base, and 7 bases separated the two germline ends. Here the CDR3 reads CASSLAPSYEQYF. In nucleotides, the CDR3 is TGTGCCAGCAGCTTAGCTCCATCCTACGAGCAGTACTTC.

The V and J genes are TRBV5-1 and TRBJ1-6; a weak D match, TRBD1 (5 bases). The germline V and J ends were trimmed by 2 bases and 8 bases, with 14 bases remaining between them. Germline V gene sequence: CDR1 SGHRS, CDR2 YFSETQ. The CDR3 is 15 amino acids. CDR3 in DNA: TGCGCCAGCAGCTTTTCGCACCCGGGGGATTCACCCCTCCACTTT. It encodes CASSFSHPGDSPLHF.

V is TRBV9 and J is TRBJ2-3, with TRBD1 matching 7 bases. The trim removed 4 bases at V and 0 bases at J, leaving 5 bases unmatched. The CDR3 spans 15 residues. Germline CDR1 and CDR2: SGDLS and YYNGEE. The CDR3 reads CASSIRQGSTDTQYF. In nucleotides, the CDR3 is TGTGCCAGCAGCATTCGACAGGGTAGCACAGATACGCAGTATTTT.

Remarks on this clone: In the same sample, other DNA sequences code for this CDR3. The chain couples TRBV30 to TRBJ1-2; 9 positions match TRBD1. CDR1 and CDR2 from the germline V gene are GTSNPN and SVGIG (reference sequence). V trimming: 1 base; J trimming: 3 bases; junction bases outside the gene matches: 3. The CDR3 runs 14 residues. The CDR3 sequence is CAWSADRGDYGYTF. The CDR3 DNA follows: TGTGCCTGGAGTGCGGACAGGGGTGACTATGGCTACACCTTC.

This chain joins TRBV9 and TRBJ2-7, with 7 bases fitting TRBD1. V shed 4 bases and J 2 bases; nucleotides not matched to a gene: 9. The CDR3 runs to 15 residues. CDR1 SGDLS and CDR2 YYNGEE come from the germline V gene. CDR3 coding DNA: TGTGCCAGCAGCCTCGAACCGGGACAGCCCTACGAGCAGTACTTC. It codes for CASSLEPGQPYEQYF.

This clone was picked up a small number of times. The chain joins TRBV19 to TRBJ1-5, with 7 bases aligning to TRBD1. The CDR3 covers 15 residues. V was pared by 3 bases and J by 3 bases, with 5 bases of the junction left unmatched. CDR1 and CDR2 (germline): LNHDA, SQIVND (reference sequence). CDR3 coding DNA: TGTGCCAGTAGTATGGCGGACAGGTCCAATCAGCCCCAGCATTTT. Residues: CASSMADRSNQPQHF.

This chain connects TRBV28 to TRBJ1-3; 8 nucleotides match TRBD1. Germline lookup yields CDR1 MDHEN and CDR2 SYDVKM. J lost 4 bases, V lost 2 bases, and 4 bases had no gene match. The CDR3 is 15 amino acids. Here the CDR3 reads CASSLQGAGGNTIYF. The DNA of the CDR3 is TGTGCCAGCAGTTTACAGGGGGCAGGAGGAAACACCATATATTTT.

This chain connects TRBV11-3 to TRBJ1-1; D ambiguous. Germline V gene lookup returns CDR1 SGHNT and CDR2 YENEEA. Trimming took off 1 base at V and 11 bases at J, with 14 bases between the two ends. This CDR3 spans 13 amino acids. In nucleotides, the CDR3 is TGTGCCAGCAGCTTAGTGAATAATACTGTGGCTTTCTTT. It is translated as CASSLVNNTVAFF.

This chain joins TRBV7-9 and TRBJ2-7; D may be TRBD2 (5 bases). Germline V gene lookup returns CDR1 SEHNR and CDR2 FQNEAQ (reference sequence). V dropped 5 bases and J dropped 3 bases, with 14 bases sitting between them. The CDR3 covers 14 residues. CDR3 region: CASSPLVGSYEQYF. The CDR3, as DNA: TGTGCCAGCAGCCCCCTGGTGGGGAGCTACGAGCAGTACTTC.

J is TRBJ1-1 and V is TRBV4-1, with a tentative D call TRBD1 (6 bases). Trimming left V 0 bases short and J 7 bases short, with 12 bases between. CDR1 MGHRA and CDR2 YSYEKL come from the germline V gene. This CDR3 has 14 residues. The CDR3 bases are TGCGCCAGCAGCCAAGATTTGGGACACAGTGAAGCTTTCTTT. It encodes CASSQDLGHSEAFF.

The J gene is TRBJ1-6, the V gene TRBV6-4; D gene unclear. Trimming pared 0 bases from V and 3 bases from J, leaving 9 bases between. This CDR3 has 16 residues. The V gene's germline CDR1 is MRHNA and CDR2 SNTAGT. CDR3 residues: CASSDSGGYYNSPLHF. DNA for the CDR3: TGTGCCAGCAGTGACTCTGGAGGGTACTATAATTCACCCCTCCACTTT.

This clone was observed a handful of times. The chain couples TRBV30 to TRBJ1-5; D ambiguous. With 0 bases removed from V and 6 bases from J, the gap between germline ends came to 9 bases. CDR1 is GTSNPN, CDR2 SVGIG, per germline (reference sequence). This CDR3 has 13 residues. The CDR3: CAWSVSEVQPQHF. The CDR3 DNA is TGTGCCTGGAGTGTAAGCGAAGTTCAGCCCCAGCATTTT.

The genes are TRBV12-3 or TRBV12-4 and TRBJ2-1; unclear D gene. The length of the CDR3 is 11 residues. With 3 bases removed from V and 7 bases from J, the gap between germline ends came to 4 bases. The CDR3 sequence is CASSFLNEQFF. DNA for the CDR3: TGTGCCAGCAGTTTTCTAAATGAGCAGTTCTTC.

This chain uses TRBV24-1 with TRBJ2-5; 7 bases match TRBD2. The germline V gene encodes CDR1 KGHDR and CDR2 SFDVKD. The CDR3 sequence is 13 residues long. V trimming: 9 bases; J trimming: 5 bases; junction bases outside the gene matches: 8. The DNA for the CDR3 is TGTGCCACCGCGGGGGTAGGGTTGGAGACCCAGTACTTC. It is translated as CATAGVGLETQYF.

The CDR3 DNA follows: TGTGCCAGCTCATCACTAGCAGCCTCTAGCACAGATACGCAGTATTTT. It codes for CASSSLAASSTDTQYF. The V and J genes are TRBV18 and TRBJ2-3; D is possibly TRBD2 (6 bases). Trimming took 5 bases from V and 0 from J, leaving 15 bases between them. The length of the CDR3 is 16 residues. Looked up from germline, CDR1 is KGHSH and CDR2 is LQKENI.

This clone was recorded once. The chain has TRBV5-3 and TRBJ1-4; 7 bases are shared with TRBD1. TRBV5-3 is assigned to the ORF class and has an uncertain function. This CDR3 is built from 14 residues. After removal of 5 bases from V and 5 bases from J, the junction contained 6 bases not matched to a gene. The CDR3 region has the DNA TGTGCCAGAAGGTCCGGGACAGAAAATGAAAAACTGTTTTTT. Its protein is CARRSGTENEKLFF.

In this sample, this clone turned up once. The chain carries TRBV30 and TRBJ2-3, with D hard to call. The V gene's germline CDR1 is GTSNPN and CDR2 SVGIG (reference sequence). With 5 bases removed from V and 2 bases from J, the gap between germline ends came to 5 bases. The CDR3 consists of 11 residues. This CDR3 reads CAWSSTDTQYF. The CDR3 nucleotides read TGTGCCTGGTCGTCCACAGATACGCAGTATTTT.

This chain links TRBV5-1 with TRBJ1-1; no clear D gene. The germline CDR1 and CDR2 sequences are SGHRS and YFSETQ. Trimming shortened V by 4 bases and J by 3 bases, and 10 bases separated the two germline ends. The CDR3 sequence is 13 residues long. The CDR3, as DNA: TGCGCCAGCAGCGGGCAGCCTGACACTGAAGCTTTCTTT. Its protein is CASSGQPDTEAFF.

V and J are TRBV5-4 and TRBJ2-7; 11 nucleotides match TRBD2. V trimming: 4 bases; J trimming: 3 bases; junction bases outside the gene matches: 12. Germline V CDR1 and CDR2: SGHNT, YYREEE (reference sequence). There are 17 residues in the CDR3. CDR3: CASSGDSGGGLLYEQYF. The CDR3 region has the DNA TGTGCCAGCAGCGGAGATAGCGGGGGGGGTTTGCTCTACGAGCAGTACTTC.

V and J are TRBV10-3 and TRBJ1-1; tentative D call: TRBD1 (5 bases). Deletions cut 8 bases from V and 6 bases from J, with 16 bases between. There are 13 residues in the CDR3. Germline lookup yields CDR1 ENHRY and CDR2 SYGVKD. The CDR3: CAILSLGGSEAFF. CDR3 sequence (DNA): TGTGCCATCCTCTCCCTGGGGGGGTCTGAAGCTTTCTTT.

The rearrangement links TRBV19 to TRBJ2-7; 13 nucleotides match TRBD2. This CDR3 spans 18 amino acids. With V trimmed by 5 bases and J by 4 bases, 14 bases remained unmatched. Per germline, CDR1 LNHDA and CDR2 SQIVND (reference sequence). The CDR3 DNA follows: TGTGCCAGTAGTCTGACTAGCGGGGGGCCAAGGAAGCTATACGAGCAGTACTTC. Amino acid sequence: CASSLTSGGPRKLYEQYF.

V gene TRBV10-3 combines with J gene TRBJ2-1; possibly TRBD2 for D (6 bases). This CDR3 region has 13 residues. V was clipped by 6 bases and J by 5 bases, with 11 bases between them. The V gene's germline CDR1 is ENHRY and CDR2 SYGVKD. Written as DNA, the CDR3 is TGTGCCATCAGGGGGACTGAGAACAATGAGCAGTTCTTC. Amino acids: CAIRGTENNEQFF.

The chain couples TRBV6-5 to TRBJ1-1; no clear D. V lost 5 bases and J 1 base, leaving 8 bases between the germline ends. Per the germline V gene, CDR1 is MNHEY and CDR2 is SVGAGI. The length of the CDR3 is 13 residues. The CDR3 sequence: CASSPEGNTEAFF. The CDR3 DNA is TGTGCCAGCAGTCCGGAGGGGAACACTGAAGCTTTCTTT.

The V and J genes are TRBV19 and TRBJ1-5; D possibly corresponds to TRBD1 (5 bases). The V end was cut by 7 bases, the J end by 9 bases, with 19 bases between. The germline V gene encodes CDR1 LNHDA and CDR2 SQIVND (reference sequence). The CDR3 sequence is 14 residues long. CDR3 in amino acids: CASIPAGVQGPQHF. In DNA, the CDR3 is TGTGCCAGTATCCCCGCGGGGGTCCAAGGGCCCCAGCATTTT.

The J gene is TRBJ1-5, the V gene TRBV27; TRBD1 matches at 8 bases. The junction had 12 bases not matched to a gene; V was cut back by 10 bases and J by 4 bases. Germline loops: CDR1 MNHEY, CDR2 SMNVEV (reference sequence). CDR3 length: 15 residues. The CDR3 spells CATSDRGDGNQPQHF. The CDR3 DNA follows: TGTGCCACCTCAGACAGGGGCGATGGGAATCAGCCCCAGCATTTT.

The chain is built from TRBV27 and TRBJ2-7; tentative D call: TRBD1 (6 bases). The CDR3 contains 12 residues. V lost 3 bases, J lost 4 bases, and 7 bases lay in between. Per germline, CDR1 MNHEY and CDR2 SMNVEV (reference sequence). CDR3 coding DNA: TGTGCCAGCAGTTTGGACAGTTACGAGCAGTACTTC. Translated, it gives CASSLDSYEQYF.

V and J are TRBV7-3 and TRBJ2-7; D is ambiguous. The CDR3 is 13 amino acids. CDR1 and CDR2 from the germline V gene are SGHTA and FQGTGA. V lost 2 bases and J lost 3, with 8 bases in between. CDR3 DNA: TGTGCCAGCAGCTTATGGGCCGGCTACGAGCAGTACTTC. This codes for CASSLWAGYEQYF.

This clone appeared a single time. V usage is TRBV18 and J usage is TRBJ1-5; the match to TRBD1 covers 10 bases. Germline V gene sequence: CDR1 KGHSH, CDR2 LQKENI. Trimming at V came to 3 bases and at J to 8 bases, leaving 4 bases not matched to a gene. The CDR3 consists of 14 residues. The CDR3 here is CASSPRTGGEPQHF. As DNA, the CDR3 is TGTGCCAGCTCACCGAGGACAGGGGGGGAGCCCCAGCATTTT.

The rearrangement links TRBV5-4 to TRBJ1-6; 10 bases match TRBD1. Per germline, CDR1 SGHNT and CDR2 YYREEE (reference sequence). CDR3 size: 17 residues. Trimming took 4 bases from V and 3 from J; bases not matched to a gene: 7. The CDR3 bases are TGTGCCAGCAGCACCCGACAGGGGGCATACTATAATTCACCCCTCCACTTT. Encoded protein: CASSTRQGAYYNSPLHF.

As to this clone: It may be a read error: a sequence one base away is much more abundant. Other DNA sequences in the same sample also yield this CDR3. The chain recombines TRBV5-6 with TRBJ2-7; 7 bases fit TRBD1. V shed 5 bases and J 2 bases; nucleotides not matched to a gene: 4. The germline V gene has CDR1 SGHDT and CDR2 YYEEEE. This CDR3 spans 13 amino acids. The CDR3 nucleotides are TGTGCCAGCAGTTGGGACAGAGCCTACGAGCAGTACTTC. This translates into CASSWDRAYEQYF.

This chain uses TRBV7-2 with TRBJ2-3; maybe TRBD2 (5 bases). The CDR3 extends over 14 amino acids. The V gene lost 4 bases and the J gene lost 6 bases, with 14 bases spanning the gap. The germline CDR1 and CDR2 sequences are SGHTA and FQGNSA. As DNA, the CDR3 is TGTGCCAGCAGCTCCCGTACCGGGGAGGATACGCAGTATTTT. It is translated as CASSSRTGEDTQYF.